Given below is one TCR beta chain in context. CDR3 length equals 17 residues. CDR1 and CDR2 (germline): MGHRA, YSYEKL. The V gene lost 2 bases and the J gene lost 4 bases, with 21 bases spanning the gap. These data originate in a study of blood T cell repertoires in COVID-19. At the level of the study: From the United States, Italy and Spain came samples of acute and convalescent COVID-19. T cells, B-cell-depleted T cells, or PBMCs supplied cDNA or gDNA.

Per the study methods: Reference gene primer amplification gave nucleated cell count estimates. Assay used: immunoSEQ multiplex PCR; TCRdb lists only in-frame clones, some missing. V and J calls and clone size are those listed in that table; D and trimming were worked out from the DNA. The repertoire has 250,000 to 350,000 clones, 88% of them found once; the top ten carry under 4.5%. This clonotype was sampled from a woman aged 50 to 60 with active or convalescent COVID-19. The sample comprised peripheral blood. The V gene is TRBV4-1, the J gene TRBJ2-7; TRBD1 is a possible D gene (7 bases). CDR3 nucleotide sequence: TGCGCCAGCAGCCAATCCCCTACAGGGGAGGCTCTTTACGAGCAGTACTTC. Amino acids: CASSQSPTGEALYEQYF.